This T cell receptor beta chain is from a study of shared clonotypes between healthy human individuals. Broader study findings: Clonotypes shared by all four sorted-subset donors had higher generation probabilities than non-shared clonotypes.

CDR3 length equals 15 residues. J was trimmed by 4 bases and V by 4 bases; bases with no gene match: 10. Germline-derived CDR1 and CDR2 are SGHNT and YYREEE (reference sequence). The donors were all Caucasian adults (living in Nashville, Tennessee). Note on this clone: Antigen unknown.

Data came from immunoSEQ multiplex PCR; TCRdb stores just in-frame clones and leaves some out. The sample records some 1.5 million clones, around 97% being singletons. The sample consisted of naive CD4+ T cells sorted from blood. Subset in this sample: CD45RA+ positively selected. The origin of this receptor is a young man in good health. V and J are TRBV5-4 and TRBJ1-1, with 7 bases that match TRBD1. The CDR3 region is CASSTPGQLGTEAFF. The DNA of the CDR3 is TGTGCCAGCAGCACTCCGGGACAGCTGGGCACTGAAGCTTTCTTT.